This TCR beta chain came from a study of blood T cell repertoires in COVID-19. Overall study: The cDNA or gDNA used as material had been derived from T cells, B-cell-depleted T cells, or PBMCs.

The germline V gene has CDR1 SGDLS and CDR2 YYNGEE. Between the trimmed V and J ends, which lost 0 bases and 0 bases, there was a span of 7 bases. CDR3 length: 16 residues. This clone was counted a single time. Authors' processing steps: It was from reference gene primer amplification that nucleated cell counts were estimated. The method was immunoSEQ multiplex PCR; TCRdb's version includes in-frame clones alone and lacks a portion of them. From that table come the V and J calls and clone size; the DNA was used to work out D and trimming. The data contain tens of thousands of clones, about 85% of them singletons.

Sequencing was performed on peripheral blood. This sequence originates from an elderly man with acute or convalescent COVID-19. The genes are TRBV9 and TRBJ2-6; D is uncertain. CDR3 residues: CASSVGRLSGANVLTF. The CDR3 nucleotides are TGTGCCAGCAGCGTAGGCAGGCTCTCTGGGGCCAACGTCCTGACTTTC.